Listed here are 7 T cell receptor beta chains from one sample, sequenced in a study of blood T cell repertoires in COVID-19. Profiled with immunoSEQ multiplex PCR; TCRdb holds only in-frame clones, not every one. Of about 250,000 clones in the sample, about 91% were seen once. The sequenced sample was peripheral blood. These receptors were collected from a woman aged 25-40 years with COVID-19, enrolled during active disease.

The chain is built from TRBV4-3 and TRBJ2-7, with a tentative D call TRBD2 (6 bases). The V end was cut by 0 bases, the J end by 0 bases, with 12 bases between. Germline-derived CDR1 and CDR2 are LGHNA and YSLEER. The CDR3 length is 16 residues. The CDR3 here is CASSQDSGTSSYEQYF. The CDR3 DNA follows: TGCGCCAGCAGCCAAGATTCCGGGACTTCCTCCTACGAGCAGTACTTC.

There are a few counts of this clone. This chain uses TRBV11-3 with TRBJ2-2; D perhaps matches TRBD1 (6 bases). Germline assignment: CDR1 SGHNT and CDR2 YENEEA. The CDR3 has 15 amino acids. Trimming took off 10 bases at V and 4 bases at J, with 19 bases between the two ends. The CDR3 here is CATQLRGDPTGELFF. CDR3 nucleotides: TGTGCCACCCAACTCAGGGGCGACCCCACCGGGGAGCTGTTTTTT.

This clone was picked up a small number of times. The CDR3 protein is CASSGRQGNTEAFF. The CDR3 DNA sequence: TGTGCCAGCAGCGGGCGACAGGGGAACACTGAAGCTTTCTTT. The genes are TRBV7-2 and TRBJ1-1, with 7 nucleotides matching TRBD1. Germline CDR1 and CDR2: SGHTA and FQGNSA. V shed 5 bases, J shed 1 base, and the junction held 4 bases outside the gene matches. CDR3 length: 14 residues.

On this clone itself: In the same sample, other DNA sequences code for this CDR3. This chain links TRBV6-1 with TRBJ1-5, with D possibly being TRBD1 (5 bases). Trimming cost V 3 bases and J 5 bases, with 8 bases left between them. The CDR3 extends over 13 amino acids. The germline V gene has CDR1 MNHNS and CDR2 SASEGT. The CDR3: CASSEARDQPQHF. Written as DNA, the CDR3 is TGTGCCAGCAGTGAGGCCAGGGATCAGCCCCAGCATTTT.

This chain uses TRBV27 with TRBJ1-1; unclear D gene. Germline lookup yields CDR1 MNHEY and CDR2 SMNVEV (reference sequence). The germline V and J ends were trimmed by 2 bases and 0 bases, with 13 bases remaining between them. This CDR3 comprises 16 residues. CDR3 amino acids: CASSLGRNSMNTEAFF. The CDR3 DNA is TGTGCCAGCAGTTTAGGCCGGAATAGCATGAACACTGAAGCTTTCTTT.

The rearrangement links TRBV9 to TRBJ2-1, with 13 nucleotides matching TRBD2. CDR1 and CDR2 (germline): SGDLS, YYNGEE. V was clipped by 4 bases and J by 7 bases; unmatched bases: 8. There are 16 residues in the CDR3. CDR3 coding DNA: TGTGCCAGCAGCCCTCAACCGACTAGCGGGAGGAATGAGCAGTTCTTC. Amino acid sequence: CASSPQPTSGRNEQFF. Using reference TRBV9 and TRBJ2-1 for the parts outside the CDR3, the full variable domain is DSGVTQTPKHLITATGQRVTLRCSPRSGDLSVYWYQQSLDQGLQFLIQYYNGEERAKGNILERFSAQQFPDLHSELNLSSLELGDSALYFCASSPQPTSGRNEQFFGPGTRLTVL.

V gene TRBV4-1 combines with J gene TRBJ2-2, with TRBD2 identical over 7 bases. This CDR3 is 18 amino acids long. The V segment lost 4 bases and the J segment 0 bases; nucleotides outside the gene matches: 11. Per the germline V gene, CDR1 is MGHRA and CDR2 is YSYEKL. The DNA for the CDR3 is TGCGCCAGCAGCCCCTTGCCAGCGGGGCTTGCGAACACCGGGGAGCTGTTTTTT. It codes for CASSPLPAGLANTGELFF.